This T cell receptor (delta chain) was observed in a study of Vδ1+ human thymocytes. V was pared by 0 bases and J by 0 bases, with 8 bases of the junction left unmatched. Germline CDR1 is TSWWSYY and CDR2 is QGS. The CDR3 covers 19 residues. Broader study findings: Highly polyclonal TRG and TRD repertoires with Gaussian CDR3 length distributions appeared in thymus.

The template was reverse-transcribed extracted RNA. Multiplex PCR used pooled V-gene forward primers and a constant-region reverse primer to amplify CDR3s. TCRdb called clones from the multiplex PCR reads again using CATT. The sample lists 50,000 to 60,000 delta-chain clones, approximately 15% seen once, with about 0.4% in the top ten. On this clone itself: What it binds is not known.

The rearrangement joins TRDV1 to TRDJ1, with 12 bases aligning to TRDD3. This sequence originates from a girl under two years old who had congenital heart surgery. Sequenced sample: Vdelta1+ gamma-delta thymocytes from the thymus. The subset was: FACS-sorted CD3+ TCRalphabeta- TCRVdelta1+ TCRVdelta2- thymocytes. The CDR3 coding sequence is TGTGCTCTTGGGGAACTATCCTCTGGGGGATACGCGGACACCGATAAACTCATCTTT. It translates to CALGELSSGGYADTDKLIF.